This TCR beta chain stems from a study of blood T cell repertoires in COVID-19. At the level of the study: Sites across the United States, Italy and Spain contributed samples from acute and convalescent COVID-19. Nucleic acid was either cDNA or gDNA, and it came from T cells, B-cell-depleted T cells, or PBMCs.

The CDR3 consists of 15 residues. V gave up 4 bases and J gave up 4 bases, with 16 bases separating them. CDR1 and CDR2 (germline): SGHDN, FVKESK. Per the study methods: Estimates of nucleated cell counts were drawn from the amplification of reference gene primers. Profiled with immunoSEQ multiplex PCR; TCRdb holds only in-frame clones, not every one. That table gives V, J and clone size, and the DNA gave D and trimming. This table holds approximately 260,000 clones, approximately 90% found once. This TCR was recovered from a woman between 35 and 50 years old with acute or convalescent COVID-19. This chain joins TRBV14 and TRBJ1-1, with D uncertain. The sequencing sample was made of peripheral blood. The CDR3 region is CASSPAGVGGTEAFF. The CDR3 DNA reads as TGTGCCAGCAGCCCCGCCGGGGTGGGTGGCACTGAAGCTTTCTTT. Full variable domain (remainder filled in from reference TRBV14 and TRBJ1-1): EAGVTQFPSHSVIEKGQTVTLRCDPISGHDNLYWYRRVMGKEIKFLLHFVKESKQDESGMPNNRFLAERTGGTYSTLKVQPAELEDSGVYFCASSPAGVGGTEAFFGQGTRLTVV.